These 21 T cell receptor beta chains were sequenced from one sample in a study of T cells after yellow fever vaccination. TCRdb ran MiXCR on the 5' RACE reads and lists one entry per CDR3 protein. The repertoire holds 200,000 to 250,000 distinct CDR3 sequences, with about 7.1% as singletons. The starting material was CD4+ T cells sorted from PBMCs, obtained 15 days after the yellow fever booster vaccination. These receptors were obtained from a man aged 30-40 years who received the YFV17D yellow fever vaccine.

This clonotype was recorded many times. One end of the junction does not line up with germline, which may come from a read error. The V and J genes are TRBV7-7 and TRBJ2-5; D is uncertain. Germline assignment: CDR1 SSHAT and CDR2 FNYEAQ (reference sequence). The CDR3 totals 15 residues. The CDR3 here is CASSLSGTYQETQYF. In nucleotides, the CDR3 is TGTGCTAGCAGCTTATCCGGCACATACCAAGAGACCCAGTACTTC. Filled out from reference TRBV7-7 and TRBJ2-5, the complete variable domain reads GAGVSQSPRYKVTKRGQDVTLRCDPISSHATLYWYQQALGQGPEFLTYFNYEAQPDKSGLPSDRFSAERPEGSISTLTIQRTEQRDSAMYRCASSLSGTYQETQYFGPGTRLLVL.

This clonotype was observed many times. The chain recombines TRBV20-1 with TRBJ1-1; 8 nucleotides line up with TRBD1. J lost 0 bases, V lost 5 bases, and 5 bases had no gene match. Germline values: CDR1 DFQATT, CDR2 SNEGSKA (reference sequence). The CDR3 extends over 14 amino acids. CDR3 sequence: CSAPRTGMNTEAFF. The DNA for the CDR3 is TGCAGTGCTCCGCGGACAGGGATGAACACTGAAGCTTTCTTT.

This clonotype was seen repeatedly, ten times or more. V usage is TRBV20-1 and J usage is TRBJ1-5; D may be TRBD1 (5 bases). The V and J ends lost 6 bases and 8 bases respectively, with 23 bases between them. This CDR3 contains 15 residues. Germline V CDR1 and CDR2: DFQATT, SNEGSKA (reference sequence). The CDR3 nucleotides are TGCAGTGCGACGCGCGCGGGACGGGGGTCGGAGCCCCAGCATTTT. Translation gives CSATRAGRGSEPQHF.

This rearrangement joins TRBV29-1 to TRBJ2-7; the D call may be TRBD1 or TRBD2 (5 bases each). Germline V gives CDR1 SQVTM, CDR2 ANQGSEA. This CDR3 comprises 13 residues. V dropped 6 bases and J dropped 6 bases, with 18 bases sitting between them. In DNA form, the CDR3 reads TGCAGCGTCTCTAGGGGTCGGGGCTCCGAGCAGTACTTC. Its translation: CSVSRGRGSEQYF.

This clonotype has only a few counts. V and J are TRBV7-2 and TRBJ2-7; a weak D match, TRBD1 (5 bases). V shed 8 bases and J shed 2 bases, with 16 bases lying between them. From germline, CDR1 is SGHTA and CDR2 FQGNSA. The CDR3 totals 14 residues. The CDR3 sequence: CASLVKTGPYEQYF. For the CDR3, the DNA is TGTGCCAGCCTAGTCAAAACAGGCCCCTACGAGCAGTACTTC.

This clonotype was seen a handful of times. CDR3 sequence reads: CASSRMGGASNEQFF. As DNA, the CDR3 is TGTGCCAGCAGCCGCATGGGGGGGGCGTCAAATGAGCAGTTCTTC. This chain links TRBV7-9 with TRBJ2-1; D may be TRBD2 (7 bases). Germline CDR1 SEHNR, CDR2 FQNEAQ (reference sequence). The length of the CDR3 is 15 residues. V lost 5 bases, J lost 7 bases, and 18 bases lay in between. Complete variable domain (other parts from reference TRBV7-9 and TRBJ2-1): DTGVSQNPRHKITKRGQNVTFRCDPISEHNRLYWYRQTLGQGPEFLTYFQNEAQLEKSRLLSDRFSAERPKGSFSTLEIQRTEQGDSAMYLCASSRMGGASNEQFFGPGTRLTVL.

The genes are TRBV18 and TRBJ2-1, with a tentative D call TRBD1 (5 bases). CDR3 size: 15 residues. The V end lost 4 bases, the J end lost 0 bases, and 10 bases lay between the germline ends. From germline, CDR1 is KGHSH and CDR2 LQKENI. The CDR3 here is CASSRVGDSYNEQFF. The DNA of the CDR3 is TGTGCCAGCTCACGGGTAGGGGACTCCTACAATGAGCAGTTCTTC.

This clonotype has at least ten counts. CDR3 in DNA: TGTGCCAGCAGTTTATATCCCATAATGCAGTACTTC. Translating gives CASSLYPIMQYF. The chain joins TRBV28 to TRBJ2-7; D ambiguous. CDR1 MDHEN and CDR2 SYDVKM come from the germline V gene. There are 12 residues in the CDR3. V lost 1 base and J lost 9, with 10 bases in between.

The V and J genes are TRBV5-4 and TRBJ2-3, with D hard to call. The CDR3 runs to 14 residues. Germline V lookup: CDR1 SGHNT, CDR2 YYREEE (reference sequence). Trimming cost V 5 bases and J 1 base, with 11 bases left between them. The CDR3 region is CASRKVAGTDTQYF. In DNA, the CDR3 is TGTGCCAGCAGGAAAGTCGCAGGCACAGATACGCAGTATTTT.

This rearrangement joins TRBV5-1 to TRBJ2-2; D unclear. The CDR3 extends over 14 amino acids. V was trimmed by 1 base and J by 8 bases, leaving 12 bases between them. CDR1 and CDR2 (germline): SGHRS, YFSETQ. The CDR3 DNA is TGCGCCAGCAGCTTGAGCACTGCTGTGGGGGAGCTGTTTTTT. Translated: CASSLSTAVGELFF.

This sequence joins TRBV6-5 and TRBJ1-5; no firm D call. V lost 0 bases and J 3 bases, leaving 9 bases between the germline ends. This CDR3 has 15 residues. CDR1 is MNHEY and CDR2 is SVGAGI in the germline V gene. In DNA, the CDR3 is TGTGCCAGCAGTTACTCGAGCGGCTTCAATCAGCCCCAGCATTTT. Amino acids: CASSYSSGFNQPQHF.

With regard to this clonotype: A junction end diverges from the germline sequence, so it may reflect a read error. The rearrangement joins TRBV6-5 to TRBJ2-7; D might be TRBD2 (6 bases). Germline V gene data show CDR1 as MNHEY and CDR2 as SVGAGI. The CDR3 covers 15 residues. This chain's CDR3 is CASSYRVGGSSEQYF. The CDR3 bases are TGTGCCAGCAGTTATCGAGTGGGAGGATCCTCCGAGCAGTACTTC.

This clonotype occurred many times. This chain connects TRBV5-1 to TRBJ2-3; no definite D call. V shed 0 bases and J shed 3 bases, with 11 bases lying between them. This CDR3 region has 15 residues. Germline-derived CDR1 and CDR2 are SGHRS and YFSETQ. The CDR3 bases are TGCGCCAGCAGCTTGGGGCGGAAAGGGACAGATACGCAGTATTTT. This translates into CASSLGRKGTDTQYF.

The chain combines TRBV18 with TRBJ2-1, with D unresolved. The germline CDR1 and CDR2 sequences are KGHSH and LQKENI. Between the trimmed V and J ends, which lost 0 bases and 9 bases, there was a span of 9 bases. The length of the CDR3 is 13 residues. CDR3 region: CASSPPGGREQFF. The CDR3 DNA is TGTGCCAGCTCACCACCAGGCGGCCGTGAGCAGTTCTTC.

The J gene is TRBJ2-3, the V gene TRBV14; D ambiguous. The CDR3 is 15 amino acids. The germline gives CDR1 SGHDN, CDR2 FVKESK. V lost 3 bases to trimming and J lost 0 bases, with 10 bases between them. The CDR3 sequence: CASSHDQTSTDTQYF. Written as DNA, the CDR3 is TGTGCCAGCAGCCACGACCAGACCAGCACAGATACGCAGTATTTT.

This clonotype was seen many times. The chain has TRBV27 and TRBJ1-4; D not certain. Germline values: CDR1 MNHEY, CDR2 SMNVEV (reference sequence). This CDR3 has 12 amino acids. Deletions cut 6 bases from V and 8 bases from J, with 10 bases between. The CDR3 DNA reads TGTGCCAGCAGGGCAATAGGGGAAAAACTGTTTTTT. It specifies CASRAIGEKLFF.

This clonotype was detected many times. The CDR3 is CAISGAGTNYGYTF. The CDR3 DNA sequence: TGTGCCATCAGTGGGGCAGGGACTAACTATGGCTACACCTTC. The chain is built from TRBV10-3 and TRBJ1-2; a possible D gene is TRBD1 (5 bases). V lost 4 bases, J lost 0 bases, and 9 bases lay in between. CDR1 and CDR2 from the germline V gene are ENHRY and SYGVKD. The CDR3 spans 14 residues.

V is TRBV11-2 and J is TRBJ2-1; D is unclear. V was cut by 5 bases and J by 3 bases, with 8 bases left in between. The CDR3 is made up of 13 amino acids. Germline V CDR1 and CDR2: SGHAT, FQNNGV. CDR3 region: CASSIRSYNEQFF. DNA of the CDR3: TGTGCCAGCAGCATTAGGAGCTACAATGAGCAGTTCTTC.

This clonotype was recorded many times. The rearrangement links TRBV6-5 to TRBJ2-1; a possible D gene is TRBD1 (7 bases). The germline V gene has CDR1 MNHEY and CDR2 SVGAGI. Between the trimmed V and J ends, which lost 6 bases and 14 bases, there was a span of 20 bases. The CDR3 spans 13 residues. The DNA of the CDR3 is TGTGCCAGCAGCCGAGGTGCAGGGGGGTTGGAGTTCTTC. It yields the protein CASSRGAGGLEFF.

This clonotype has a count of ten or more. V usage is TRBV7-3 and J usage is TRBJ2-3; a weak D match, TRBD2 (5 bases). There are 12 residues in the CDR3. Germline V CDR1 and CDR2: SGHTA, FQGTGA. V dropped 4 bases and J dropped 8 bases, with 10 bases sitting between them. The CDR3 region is CASSSSRGTQYF. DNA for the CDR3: TGTGCCAGCAGCTCCTCCCGGGGTACGCAGTATTTT. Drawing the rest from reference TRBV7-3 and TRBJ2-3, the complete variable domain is GAGVSQTPSNKVTEKGKYVELRCDPISGHTALYWYRQSLGQGPEFLIYFQGTGAADDSGLPNDRFFAVRPEGSVSTLKIQRTERGDSAVYLCASSSSRGTQYFGPGTRLTVL.

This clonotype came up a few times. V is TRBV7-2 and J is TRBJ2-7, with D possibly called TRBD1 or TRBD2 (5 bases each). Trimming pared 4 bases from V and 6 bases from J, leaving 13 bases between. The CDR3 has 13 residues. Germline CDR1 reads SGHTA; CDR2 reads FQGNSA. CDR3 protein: CASSWGRALEQYF. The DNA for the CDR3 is TGTGCCAGCAGCTGGGGACGCGCCCTCGAGCAGTACTTC.